These 23 T cell receptor beta chains were all obtained from the same sample, sequenced in a study of T cells in women clearing cervical HPV infection. TCRdb keeps only in-frame clones here, not all; method: immunoSEQ multiplex PCR. Recorded for this sample: roughly 48,000 clones. The sequencing input was blood buffy coat. The receptors were sampled from a woman between 18 and 69 years old with a cervical HPV16 infection that either progressed to CIN3+ or cleared (not recorded which).

The CDR3 sequence: CASSRQVNTEAFF. The sequenced CDR3 bases are TGTGCCAGCAGTCGACAGGTGAACACTGAA. V gene TRBV6-2 or TRBV6-3 combines with J gene TRBJ1-1, with D maybe TRBD1 (6 bases). The read ends 3 residues early relative to the CDR3; the germline J gene fills the gap. CDR1 and CDR2 (germline): MNHEY, SVGEGT. The CDR3 sequence is 13 residues long. The V and J ends lost 5 bases and 0 bases respectively, with 7 bases between them.

Details on this clone: The missing CDR3 end, 3 residues past where the read stops, is filled in from the germline J gene. V and J are TRBV20-1 and TRBJ1-4, with a possible D match to TRBD1 (6 bases). This CDR3 is built from 13 residues. With 3 bases removed from V and 4 bases from J, the gap between germline ends came to 9 bases. Germline V gives CDR1 DFQATT, CDR2 SNEGSKA (reference sequence). The CDR3 DNA, read in part, is TGCAGTGCTAGGGGGGCTCTTAATGAAAAA. Its translation is CSARGALNEK. The full CDR3 reads CSARGALNEKLFF.

On this clone: Sequencing ends 3 residues short of the CDR3 end; the germline J gene provides the rest. This chain uses TRBV5-1 with TRBJ2-1; 11 nucleotides align to TRBD2. CDR1 and CDR2 from the germline V gene are SGHRS and YFSETQ. V lost 3 bases to trimming and J lost 6 bases; unmatched junction nucleotides: 8. This CDR3 is built from 16 residues. CDR3: CASSSPLAGGRNEQFF. Partial CDR3 DNA: TGCGCCAGCAGCTCCCCCTTAGCGGGAGGGCGCAATGAG. Looking up the rest from reference TRBV5-1 and TRBJ2-1 gives the full variable domain: KAGVTQTPRYLIKTRGQQVTLSCSPISGHRSVSWYQQTPGQGLQFLFEYFSETQRNKGNFPGRFSGRQFSNSRSEMNVSTLELGDSALYLCASSSPLAGGRNEQFFGPGTRLTVL.

Concerning this clone itself: The read stops 3 residues short of the end of the CDR3; the missing end is completed from the germline J gene. V is TRBV4-2 and J is TRBJ2-3; D may be TRBD2 (6 bases). Trimming pared 1 base from V and 2 bases from J, leaving 13 bases between. Per germline, CDR1 LGHNA and CDR2 YNFKEQ. The length of the CDR3 is 16 residues. CDR3 bases read: TGTGCCAGCAGCCAAGGGGGTAGCGGTTACACAGATACG. This encodes CASSQGGSGYTDT. The entire CDR3 protein is CASSQGGSGYTDTQYF.

A note on this clone: The read gets to within 3 residues of the CDR3 end, and the germline J gene fills in the rest. The V gene is TRBV20-1, the J gene TRBJ1-2; TRBD1 might be the D (5 bases). Germline loops: CDR1 DFQATT, CDR2 SNEGSKA (reference sequence). The CDR3 extends over 12 amino acids. The chain's CDR3 is CSARLDRGGYTF. Partial CDR3 DNA: TGCAGTGCTAGGTTAGACAGAGGAGGC.

As regards this clone: The read ends 3 residues early relative to the CDR3; the germline J gene fills the gap. The rearrangement links TRBV5-1 to TRBJ2-3; unclear D gene. V was shortened by 4 bases and J by 2 bases, with 11 bases between the two germline ends. The CDR3 is 14 residues long. Germline CDR1 SGHRS, CDR2 YFSETQ. The sequenced CDR3 bases are TGCGCCAGCAGCCACGCGCATAACACAGATACG. It translates to CASSHAHNTDT. The whole CDR3 protein reads CASSHAHNTDTQYF. Supplemented by reference TRBV5-1 and TRBJ2-3, the full variable domain reads KAGVTQTPRYLIKTRGQQVTLSCSPISGHRSVSWYQQTPGQGLQFLFEYFSETQRNKGNFPGRFSGRQFSNSRSEMNVSTLELGDSALYLCASSHAHNTDTQYFGPGTRLTVL.

Of note for this clone: The missing CDR3 end, 3 residues past where the read stops, is filled in from the germline J gene. The chain is built from TRBV18 and TRBJ2-1, with TRBD2 identical over 9 bases. This CDR3 has 19 residues. Germline V gives CDR1 KGHSH, CDR2 LQKENI. V shed 2 bases and J 5 bases; nucleotides not matched to a gene: 16. The CDR3 protein is CASSPRLWATSGDDNEQFF. The DNA read from the CDR3 is TGTGCCAGCTCACCAAGGTTGTGGGCGACTAGCGGAGATGACAATGAG.

CDR3: CATDDSRISQPQHF. Partial CDR3 DNA: TGTGCCACCGACGACTCCCGAATTTCTCAGCCC. The chain employs TRBV28 and TRBJ1-5, with D unresolved. The sequence runs out 3 residues before the end of the CDR3; the remainder is reconstructed from the germline J gene. CDR1 is MDHEN and CDR2 is SYDVKM in the germline V gene. This CDR3 has 14 residues. The ends were cut back, 10 bases at V and 6 bases at J, with 19 bases in the middle.

As concerns this clone: The read terminates 3 residues before the CDR3 end, so the remaining end is supplied by the germline J gene. The chain recombines TRBV28 with TRBJ1-4; D is possibly TRBD1 (6 bases). Germline V gene sequence: CDR1 MDHEN, CDR2 SYDVKM. V was pared by 5 bases and J by 7 bases, with 20 bases between. The CDR3 consists of 16 residues. This CDR3 reads CASSESTGRRREKLFF. Partial CDR3 DNA: TGTGCCAGCAGTGAGAGTACAGGGCGTCGGCGTGAAAAA.

As regards this clone: The read gets to within 3 residues of the CDR3 end, and the germline J gene fills in the rest. The V gene is TRBV28, the J gene TRBJ2-3; unclear D gene. The germline V gene has CDR1 MDHEN and CDR2 SYDVKM. The V end was cut by 6 bases, the J end by 2 bases, with 9 bases between. The CDR3 has 13 residues. The CDR3 loop is CASSPPVTDTQYF. Partial CDR3 DNA: TGTGCCAGCAGCCCCCCAGTCACAGATACG.

A word on this clone: The sequenced fragment ends 3 residues before the CDR3 boundary, so the rest is inferred from the germline J gene. This chain connects TRBV20-1 to TRBJ1-2; 9 bases map to TRBD1. There are 14 residues in the CDR3. Germline CDR1 is DFQATT and CDR2 is SNEGSKA (reference sequence). The CDR3 bases that were read are TGCAGTGCTAGAGCCCGGGACAGGGTAAACGGC. The encoded protein is CSARARDRVNG. The whole CDR3 region reads CSARARDRVNGYTF.

A remark on this clone: The read terminates 3 residues ahead of where the CDR3 ends, so the germline J gene completes it. The rearrangement joins TRBV5-1 to TRBJ2-5, with D unresolved. Germline values: CDR1 SGHRS, CDR2 YFSETQ. V was pared by 0 bases and J by 4 bases, with 16 bases between. The CDR3 is 16 residues long. The CDR3 DNA, read in part, is TGCGCCAGCAGCTTGGCCGCGGCGCCGGATTTAGAGACC. Translation: CASSLAAAPDLET. The full-length CDR3 reads as CASSLAAAPDLETQYF.

Turning to this clone: With the read ending 3 residues before the CDR3 end, the germline J gene is used to fill in that end. This chain uses TRBV5-1 with TRBJ2-1; TRBD1 matches 7 bases. Unmatched junction bases numbered 2, after V lost 4 bases and J lost 7 bases. Per the germline V gene, CDR1 is SGHRS and CDR2 is YFSETQ. The CDR3 totals 12 residues. The CDR3 sequence: CASSAGGNEQFF. The sequenced CDR3 bases are TGCGCCAGCAGCGCAGGGGGTAATGAG. Full variable domain (missing parts from reference TRBV5-1 and TRBJ2-1): KAGVTQTPRYLIKTRGQQVTLSCSPISGHRSVSWYQQTPGQGLQFLFEYFSETQRNKGNFPGRFSGRQFSNSRSEMNVSTLELGDSALYLCASSAGGNEQFFGPGTRLTVL.

Notes on this clone: The DNA ends 3 residues before the CDR3 does, and the rest of the CDR3 is filled in from the germline J gene. The chain combines TRBV2 with TRBJ2-2; 7 bases agree with TRBD1. V was pared by 5 bases and J by 4 bases, with 7 bases of the junction left unmatched. Germline CDR1 SNHLY, CDR2 FYNNEI. CDR3 length equals 15 residues. CDR3 sequence: CASSRQGIGTGELFF. The DNA read from the CDR3 is TGTGCCAGCAGTCGACAGGGCATCGGCACCGGGGAG.

Notes on this clone: The DNA ends 3 residues before the CDR3 does, and the rest of the CDR3 is filled in from the germline J gene. J is TRBJ1-5 and V is TRBV6-2 or TRBV6-3; D might be TRBD1 (5 bases). The CDR3 is 15 amino acids. The germline CDR1 and CDR2 sequences are MNHEY and SVGEGT. The V and J ends lost 6 bases and 6 bases respectively, with 18 bases between them. The DNA read from the CDR3 is TGTGCCAGCAGATCCCCACAGGAAGCTGGTCAGCCC. Translated, it gives CASRSPQEAGQP. The entire CDR3 is CASRSPQEAGQPQHF.

For this clone: The sequenced fragment ends 3 residues before the CDR3 boundary, so the rest is inferred from the germline J gene. This chain links TRBV18 with TRBJ2-1; TRBD1 agrees at 10 bases. CDR3 length equals 15 residues. Trimming at V came to 5 bases and at J to 3 bases, leaving 4 bases not matched to a gene. CDR1 and CDR2 (germline): KGHSH, LQKENI. CDR3 bases read: TGTGCCAGCTCAAACGGACAGGGGGTCTACAATGAG. Protein: CASSNGQGVYNE. From start to end, the CDR3 is CASSNGQGVYNEQFF.

With respect to this clone: The read stops 3 residues short of the end of the CDR3; the missing end is completed from the germline J gene. This chain connects TRBV7-2 to TRBJ2-7; 7 bases align to TRBD1. The V and J ends lost 1 base and 6 bases, in that order; junction bases with no gene match: 3. The V gene's germline CDR1 is SGHTA and CDR2 FQGNSA. The CDR3 runs 13 residues. The CDR3 DNA, read in part, is TGTGCCAGCAGCTTAGGGACAGGTGGCGAG. Amino acids: CASSLGTGGE. The entire CDR3 sequence reads CASSLGTGGEQYF. Looking up the rest from reference TRBV7-2 and TRBJ2-7 gives the full variable domain: GAGVSQSPSNKVTEKGKDVELRCDPISGHTALYWYRQSLGQGLEFLIYFQGNSAPDKSGLPSDRFSAERTGGSVSTLTIQRTQQEDSAVYLCASSLGTGGEQYFGPGTRLTVT.

Comments on this clone: The read finishes 3 residues shy of the CDR3 end, and the germline J gene is used to complete it. The chain carries TRBV28 and TRBJ1-1; 11 positions match TRBD1. Germline V gives CDR1 MDHEN, CDR2 SYDVKM. The CDR3 consists of 16 residues. V lost 5 bases to trimming and J lost 6 bases; unmatched junction nucleotides: 11. This chain's CDR3 is CASSTPGQGVGAEAFF. The sequenced part of the CDR3 DNA is TGTGCCAGCAGTACCCCGGGACAGGGGGTCGGCGCTGAA.

As for this clone: The CDR3 is cut off 3 residues early in the read; its end comes from the germline J gene. The rearrangement joins TRBV7-9 to TRBJ2-1; 7 nucleotides match TRBD2. CDR1 and CDR2 from the germline V gene are SEHNR and FQNEAQ (reference sequence). V gave up 3 bases and J gave up 8 bases; unmatched junction bases: 10. The CDR3 length is 15 residues. This CDR3 is CASSFDGLVGDEQFF. Incomplete CDR3 DNA: TGTGCCAGCAGCTTCGACGGACTAGTTGGCGATGAG. Full variable domain (remainder filled in from reference TRBV7-9 and TRBJ2-1): DTGVSQNPRHKITKRGQNVTFRCDPISEHNRLYWYRQTLGQGPEFLTYFQNEAQLEKSRLLSDRFSAERPKGSFSTLEIQRTEQGDSAMYLCASSFDGLVGDEQFFGPGTRLTVL.

On this clone itself: The sequenced fragment ends 3 residues before the CDR3 boundary, so the rest is inferred from the germline J gene. V usage is TRBV5-4 and J usage is TRBJ1-2; TRBD1 might be the D (5 bases). Trimming removed 1 base at V and 7 bases at J, with 17 bases between. Germline loops: CDR1 SGHNT, CDR2 YYREEE (reference sequence). The CDR3 sequence is 15 residues long. Partial CDR3 DNA: TGTGCCAGCAGCTTGCGAAACAGGAAGGCTGGTGGC. As protein: CASSLRNRKAGG. From start to end, the CDR3 is CASSLRNRKAGGYTF. The full variable domain, completed using reference TRBV5-4 and TRBJ1-2, is ETGVTQSPTHLIKTRGQQVTLRCSSQSGHNTVSWYQQALGQGPQFIFQYYREEENGRGNFPPRFSGLQFPNYSSELNVNALELDDSALYLCASSLRNRKAGGYTFGSGTRLTVV.

The chain's CDR3 is CASFTPSGAGELFF. Incomplete CDR3 DNA: TGTGCCAGTTTTACCCCTAGCGGGGCCGGGGAG. V gene TRBV19 combines with J gene TRBJ2-2, with TRBD2 identical over 9 bases. The CDR3 extends 3 residues past the end of the read, so its final part is completed from the germline J gene. The V gene end was trimmed by 8 bases and the J gene end by 6 bases; junction bases not matched to a gene: 7. The CDR3 loop spans 14 amino acids. Germline V gene sequence: CDR1 LNHDA, CDR2 SQIVND (reference sequence).

About this clone itself: The read stops 3 residues short of the end of the CDR3; the missing end is completed from the germline J gene. The V and J genes are TRBV19 and TRBJ1-1; tentatively, D is TRBD1 (5 bases). Trimming took 4 bases from V and 4 from J, leaving 19 bases between them. Germline CDR1 LNHDA, CDR2 SQIVND (reference sequence). The CDR3 is 16 amino acids. The sequenced CDR3 bases are TGTGCCAGTAGTAATTGGGGAGTATCGGGGGTCACTGAA. Its translation is CASSNWGVSGVTE. The complete CDR3 protein is CASSNWGVSGVTEAFF.

As regards this clone: Sequencing ends 3 residues short of the CDR3 end; the germline J gene provides the rest. The chain couples TRBV20-1 to TRBJ1-1, with no clear D. CDR1 DFQATT and CDR2 SNEGSKA come from the germline V gene (reference sequence). V was trimmed by 5 bases and J by 5 bases, leaving 18 bases between them. CDR3 length: 14 amino acids. CDR3 DNA (partial): TGCAGTGCTTTTCCGTTTCTGGGCGGGACTGAA. Protein sequence: CSAFPFLGGTE. The full CDR3 protein reads CSAFPFLGGTEAFF.